This T cell receptor beta chain was sequenced during a study of cytotoxic CD8 clonotypes in ibrutinib-treated CLL. As for the study in general: Mean values per sample were some 250,000 productive templates and tens of thousands of productive rearrangements. General study findings and limits: Rare overall, public clonotypes shrank or held steady under therapy. For progressing versus sustained-remission patients, sampling times were not the same.

Genomic DNA (roughly 2 micrograms) was obtained from cryopreserved PBMCs for construction of TCR beta libraries. V was pared by 0 bases and J by 2 bases, with 18 bases between. The CDR3 loop spans 18 amino acids. Germline loops: CDR1 MGHRA, CDR2 YSYEKL. For this clone: The antigen is not known.

TCRdb's copy holds only in-frame clones and misses some; the assay was immunoSEQ multiplex PCR. The sample includes fewer than 80,000 clones, approximately 57% of them seen just once. The TCR originated in a human donor with chronic lymphocytic leukemia. The sequencing here drew on PBMCs, taken after 12 months of ibrutinib treatment. The chain is built from TRBV4-1 and TRBJ2-3; TRBD1 is a possible D gene (6 bases). CDR3 coding DNA: TGCGCCAGCAGCCAAGATAGTCGACAGGCCCGGCACACAGATACGCAGTATTTT. It encodes CASSQDSRQARHTDTQYF.